What follows are 21 T cell receptor beta chains derived from one specimen sequenced in a study of blood T cell repertoires in COVID-19. Profiled with immunoSEQ multiplex PCR; TCRdb holds only in-frame clones, not every one. Of 130,000 or so clones in the sample, about 86% were seen once. Material: peripheral blood. These receptors all stem from a woman aged 55 to 70 with acute or convalescent COVID-19.

This chain connects TRBV12-5 to TRBJ2-7; the D gene is possibly TRBD2 (5 bases). Trimming cost V 5 bases and J 2 bases, with 10 bases left between them. The CDR3 length is 13 residues. Germline assignment: CDR1 LGHNT and CDR2 FRNRAP. The chain's CDR3 is CASGPGDAYEQYF. CDR3 in DNA: TGTGCTAGTGGTCCCGGGGATGCCTACGAGCAGTACTTC.

This chain joins TRBV24-1 and TRBJ2-5; perhaps TRBD2 as D (6 bases). The CDR3 extends over 15 amino acids. V was cut by 3 bases and J by 2 bases, with 12 bases left in between. From germline, CDR1 is KGHDR and CDR2 SFDVKD. The CDR3 sequence is CATSDAEGGQETQYF. As DNA, the CDR3 is TGTGCCACCAGTGATGCGGAGGGTGGACAAGAGACCCAGTACTTC.

This clone was counted between two and nine times. The genes are TRBV29-1 and TRBJ1-5, with D tentatively TRBD1 (6 bases). Germline-derived CDR1 and CDR2 are SQVTM and ANQGSEA. V lost 6 bases and J 3 bases, leaving 12 bases between the germline ends. There are 13 residues in the CDR3. The CDR3 DNA follows: TGCAGCGTGGGACACAGCAACAATCAGCCCCAGCATTTT. Protein sequence: CSVGHSNNQPQHF.

This clone was seen many times. The rearrangement joins TRBV3-1 (or the pseudogene TRBV3-2) to TRBJ2-2; the D gene is possibly TRBD2 (5 bases). Germline assignment: CDR1 LGHDT and CDR2 YNNKEL (reference sequence). There are 13 residues in the CDR3. V lost 1 base to trimming and J lost 7 bases, with 7 bases between them. The CDR3 spells CASSQGAGGELFF. CDR3 DNA: TGTGCCAGCAGCCAAGGGGCGGGCGGGGAGCTGTTTTTT.

V gene TRBV21-1 combines with J gene TRBJ1-2; the table's D call of TRBD1 was not tested on the DNA. TRBV21-1 has pseudogene status. The CDR3 totals 13 residues. The CDR3 DNA follows: TGTGCCAGCAGCAAAGATTATGGCCATGGCTACACCTTC. Translating gives CASSKDYGHGYTF.

Only one count was recorded for this clone. The rearrangement links TRBV2 to TRBJ2-2, with 9 bases fitting TRBD1. The CDR3 consists of 15 residues. CDR1 and CDR2 from the germline V gene are SNHLY and FYNNEI. Trimming took 7 bases from V and 2 from J; bases not matched to a gene: 5. CDR3 protein: CASNPQGANTGELFF. In DNA, the CDR3 is TGTGCCAGCAACCCACAGGGGGCAAACACCGGGGAGCTGTTTTTT.

This clone was detected only a few times. The chain combines TRBV2 with TRBJ2-7; 7 bases agree with TRBD2. J was trimmed by 0 bases and V by 6 bases; bases with no gene match: 5. Germline V gene lookup returns CDR1 SNHLY and CDR2 FYNNEI. CDR3 length: 14 amino acids. This CDR3 reads CASRGRAASYEQYF. In DNA, the CDR3 is TGTGCCAGCAGGGGGAGGGCGGCCTCCTACGAGCAGTACTTC.

V gene TRBV7-4 combines with J gene TRBJ2-5, with a tentative D call TRBD1 (6 bases). The length of the CDR3 is 13 residues. Trimming shortened V by 5 bases and J by 3 bases, and 10 bases separated the two germline ends. In germline, CDR1 is SGHVT, CDR2 SQSDAQ. CDR3 sequence reads: CASSLRTEETQYF. CDR3 DNA sequence: TGTGCCAGCAGCCTCCGGACAGAAGAGACCCAGTACTTC.

The chain recombines TRBV5-4 with TRBJ2-7, with TRBD2 matching over 9 bases. Per the germline V gene, CDR1 is SGHNT and CDR2 is YYREEE (reference sequence). CDR3 length: 15 residues. V dropped 4 bases and J dropped 1; count of bases not matched to a gene: 6. The CDR3 DNA reads TGTGCCAGCAGCCGCGGGGGGGAGAAATCCTACGAGCAGTACTTC. This translates into CASSRGGEKSYEQYF.

The rearrangement joins TRBV6-4 to TRBJ1-2, with D perhaps matching TRBD1 (5 bases). The CDR3 is 15 amino acids. Trimming pared 4 bases from V and 6 bases from J, leaving 18 bases between. Germline V gene sequence: CDR1 MRHNA, CDR2 SNTAGT. This chain's CDR3 is CASSGGRGGLNGYTF. The CDR3, as DNA: TGTGCCAGCAGTGGAGGAAGGGGAGGACTAAATGGCTACACCTTC.

This chain uses TRBV7-2 with TRBJ2-2, with D possibly being TRBD1 (5 bases). The V and J ends lost 4 bases and 6 bases respectively, with 12 bases between them. Germline-derived CDR1 and CDR2 are SGHTA and FQGNSA. The CDR3 covers 14 residues. In nucleotides, the CDR3 is TGTGCCAGCAGCTCTCGGACACCGGCCGGGGAGCTGTTTTTT. Translation gives CASSSRTPAGELFF.

The chain links TRBV24-1 to TRBJ2-7; D is unclear. Trimming cost V 5 bases and J 3 bases, with 13 bases left between them. The germline CDR1 and CDR2 sequences are KGHDR and SFDVKD. The CDR3 has 14 amino acids. Written as DNA, the CDR3 is TGTGCCACCAGTGGGTCTACTTCTGGCTACGAGCAGTACTTC. Translating gives CATSGSTSGYEQYF.

This chain connects TRBV4-2 to TRBJ1-6; a possible D gene is TRBD1 (6 bases). V dropped 2 bases and J dropped 9 bases, with 17 bases sitting between them. Germline assignment: CDR1 LGHNA and CDR2 YNFKEQ. The CDR3 is 16 amino acids. Written as DNA, the CDR3 is TGTGCCAGCAGCCAAACGCCGGACAGTATCAGTTCACCCCTCCACTTT. Residues: CASSQTPDSISSPLHF.

This chain connects TRBV30 to TRBJ2-7; D is possibly TRBD1 (6 bases). Germline V lookup: CDR1 GTSNPN, CDR2 SVGIG (reference sequence). Trimming removed 2 bases at V and 4 bases at J, with 12 bases between. The CDR3 covers 13 residues. The CDR3 loop reads CAWSQGITYEQYF. The DNA of the CDR3 is TGTGCCTGGAGTCAGGGGATTACTTACGAGCAGTACTTC.

The chain couples TRBV9 to TRBJ1-2; 12 nucleotides line up with TRBD1. V was clipped by 3 bases and J by 6 bases; unmatched bases: 6. The V gene's germline CDR1 is SGDLS and CDR2 YYNGEE. The CDR3 totals 15 residues. This CDR3 is CASSGTGTGGNGYTF. The CDR3, as DNA: TGTGCCAGCAGCGGAACCGGGACAGGGGGCAATGGCTACACCTTC.

The chain combines TRBV2 with TRBJ2-4; TRBD1 is a possible D gene (6 bases). The CDR3 spans 17 residues. V gave up 8 bases and J gave up 3 bases, with 23 bases separating them. CDR1 and CDR2 from the germline V gene are SNHLY and FYNNEI. The CDR3: CASLPGHSLQGKNIQYF. The CDR3 region has the DNA TGTGCCAGCCTACCGGGACACAGTTTACAAGGCAAAAACATTCAGTACTTC.

The CDR3 region has the DNA TGTGCCAGCAGCCCCTTGGGTGCAGGGCTTGAGTATGGCTACACCTTC. Translated, it gives CASSPLGAGLEYGYTF. J is TRBJ1-2 and V is TRBV7-2; D is perhaps TRBD1 (5 bases). Trimming cost V 5 bases and J 5 bases, with 21 bases left between them. This CDR3 has 16 residues. Germline V gene lookup returns CDR1 SGHTA and CDR2 FQGNSA.

The rearrangement uses TRBV30 and TRBJ2-7; 10 positions match TRBD2. J was trimmed by 7 bases and V by 3 bases; bases with no gene match: 9. This CDR3 region has 14 residues. The germline V gene has CDR1 GTSNPN and CDR2 SVGIG (reference sequence). The CDR3 bases are TGTGCCTGGAGGCCAGCGGGGGGGCCAAAGGAGCAGTACTTC. Protein product: CAWRPAGGPKEQYF. Full variable domain (rest looked up from reference TRBV30 and TRBJ2-7): SQTIHQWPATLVQPVGSPLSLECTVEGTSNPNLYWYRQAAGRGLQLLFYSVGIGQISSEVPQNLSASRPQDRQFILSSKKLLLSDSGFYLCAWRPAGGPKEQYFGPGTRLTVT.

This chain links TRBV6-5 with TRBJ2-7; TRBD1 might be the D (6 bases). CDR1 MNHEY and CDR2 SVGAGI come from the germline V gene. The length of the CDR3 is 13 residues. V was trimmed by 5 bases and J by 6 bases, leaving 14 bases between them. This chain's CDR3 is CASSLQGAGEQYF. The DNA of the CDR3 is TGTGCCAGCAGTCTACAGGGAGCCGGCGAGCAGTACTTC.

The V and J genes are TRBV5-4 and TRBJ1-1, with 7 bases matching TRBD1. The CDR3 totals 14 residues. Germline lookup yields CDR1 SGHNT and CDR2 YYREEE (reference sequence). The J segment lost 5 bases and the V segment lost 4 bases, leaving 8 bases of the junction unmatched. CDR3 residues: CASSPGQVGTEAFF. The CDR3 bases are TGTGCCAGCAGCCCCGGACAGGTGGGGACTGAAGCTTTCTTT.

The chain combines TRBV5-1 with TRBJ1-1; D not resolved. CDR1 SGHRS and CDR2 YFSETQ come from the germline V gene. The CDR3 runs to 16 residues. V dropped 0 bases and J dropped 0 bases, with 12 bases sitting between them. The CDR3 bases are TGCGCCAGCAGCTTGGAGGGTGGAGGTGTGAACACTGAAGCTTTCTTT. Protein: CASSLEGGGVNTEAFF.